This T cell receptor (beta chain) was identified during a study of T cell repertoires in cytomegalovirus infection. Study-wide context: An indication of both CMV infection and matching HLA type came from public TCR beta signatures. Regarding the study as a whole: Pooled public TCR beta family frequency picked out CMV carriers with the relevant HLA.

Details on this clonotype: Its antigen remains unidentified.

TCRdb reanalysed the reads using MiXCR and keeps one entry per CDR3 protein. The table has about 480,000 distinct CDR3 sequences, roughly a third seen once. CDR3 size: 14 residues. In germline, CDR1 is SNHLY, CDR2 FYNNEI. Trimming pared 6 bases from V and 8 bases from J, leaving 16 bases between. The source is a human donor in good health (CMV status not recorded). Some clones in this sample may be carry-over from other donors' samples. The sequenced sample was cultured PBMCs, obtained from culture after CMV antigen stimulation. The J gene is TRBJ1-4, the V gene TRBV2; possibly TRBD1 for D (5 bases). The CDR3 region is CASSPGTVMEKLFF. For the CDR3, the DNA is TGTGCCAGCAGCCCCGGGACTGTAATGGAAAAACTGTTTTTT. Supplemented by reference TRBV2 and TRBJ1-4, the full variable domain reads EPEVTQTPSHQVTQMGQEVILRCVPISNHLYFYWYRQILGQKVEFLVSFYNNEISEKSEIFDDQFSVERPDGSNFTLKIRSTKLEDSAMYFCASSPGTVMEKLFFGSGTQLSVL.